This TCR beta chain was recorded in a study of cytomegalovirus exposure and HLA in healthy donors. To note about this clone: No antigen is known for it.

The germline gives CDR1 MNHEY, CDR2 SVGAGI. The CDR3 extends over 15 amino acids. Losses at the gene ends were 7 bases for V and 5 bases for J; bases not matched to a gene: 11. The PCR had 60 Vbeta and 13 Jbeta primers. Assay: immunoSEQ multiplex PCR; the TCRdb copy retains only in-frame clones and omits some. The profile covers 130,000 to 150,000 clones, with almost 80% appearing a single time and around 0.7% taken by the ten largest. Study-level findings and limits: An apparent linkage of common viral pathogens to several of the most significant clusters emerged in a later analysis. The study labeled around 160 TCR beta chains cytomegalovirus-associated. TCR beta sequences reportedly predicted most subjects' HLA-A and HLA-B alleles accurately.

The sequence was collected from a male donor in good health and CMV-seronegative. The sequenced material came from PBMCs. This chain joins TRBV6-5 and TRBJ2-5, with TRBD2 matching over 9 bases. The CDR3 loop is CASTPRRGGRETQYF. CDR3 nucleotide sequence: TGTGCCAGCACCCCGAGGCGGGGGGGCCGCGAGACCCAGTACTTC.